This entry lists 24 T cell receptor beta chains sequenced from one sample in a study of blood T cell repertoires in COVID-19. The data were produced by immunoSEQ multiplex PCR, yet TCRdb's version contains in-frame clones alone and is incomplete. This table has about 210,000 clones, about 90% appearing once. Sequenced material: peripheral blood. The receptors were sampled from a man aged 30 to 39 with acute or convalescent COVID-19.

The chain is built from TRBV6-6 and TRBJ1-1, with 8 nucleotides matching TRBD1. The CDR3 sequence is 15 residues long. CDR1 and CDR2 (germline): MNHNY, SVGAGI (reference sequence). V dropped 2 bases and J dropped 0; count of bases not matched to a gene: 2. The CDR3 coding sequence is TGTGCCAGCAGTTACACGGACAGGGTGAACACTGAAGCTTTCTTT. Its translation is CASSYTDRVNTEAFF.

The genes are TRBV11-3 and TRBJ1-3; D might be TRBD1 (6 bases). The germline V gene has CDR1 SGHNT and CDR2 YENEEA. This CDR3 is 14 amino acids long. Trimming left V 5 bases short and J 1 base short, with 9 bases between. DNA for the CDR3: TGTGCCAGCAGCCGCGGACAGTCTGGAAACACCATATATTTT. As protein: CASSRGQSGNTIYF.

Turning to this clone: Germline and junction disagree at one end, which may indicate a read error. This rearrangement joins TRBV7-7 to TRBJ2-7; 10 positions agree with TRBD2. This CDR3 spans 15 amino acids. Germline V gene lookup returns CDR1 SSHAT and CDR2 FNYEAQ (reference sequence). The CDR3 bases are TGTGCTAGCAGCCCAGGACTAGCGGACTCCTACGAGCAGTACTTC. Amino acids: CASSPGLADSYEQYF.

J is TRBJ2-3 and V is TRBV6-5, with 8 bases identical to TRBD1. After removal of 6 bases from V and 0 bases from J, the junction contained 5 bases not matched to a gene. CDR3 length equals 15 residues. Germline assignment: CDR1 MNHEY and CDR2 SVGAGI. Written as DNA, the CDR3 is TGTGCCAGCAGAATGGACAGGGCCAGCACAGATACGCAGTATTTT. This sequence encodes CASRMDRASTDTQYF.

The chain joins TRBV10-3 to TRBJ2-3, with 7 bases matching TRBD2. Germline CDR1 is ENHRY and CDR2 is SYGVKD. V trimming: 0 bases; J trimming: 5 bases; junction bases outside the gene matches: 11. This CDR3 contains 17 residues. The CDR3 region has the DNA TGTGCCATCAGTGAGTCTGGCGGGAGCTTAAGGAAAGATACGCAGTATTTT. Protein product: CAISESGGSLRKDTQYF.

The chain couples TRBV30 to TRBJ2-3, with 7 nucleotides matching TRBD1. CDR3 length: 12 amino acids. After removal of 6 bases from V and 6 bases from J, the junction contained 6 bases not matched to a gene. The germline V gene encodes CDR1 GTSNPN and CDR2 SVGIG (reference sequence). CDR3 DNA sequence: TGTGCCTGCCTAGACAGGGTTGATACGCAGTATTTT. Protein: CACLDRVDTQYF.

In this sample, this clone turned up once. V and J are TRBV4-1 and TRBJ1-2, with TRBD1 matching over 7 bases. Germline CDR1 is MGHRA and CDR2 is YSYEKL. V lost 2 bases to trimming and J lost 10 bases; unmatched junction nucleotides: 13. This CDR3 contains 15 residues. As DNA, the CDR3 is TGCGCCAGCAGCCAACGGGAGACAGGGACCAGATACTACACCTTC. It is translated as CASSQRETGTRYYTF.

The J gene is TRBJ2-2, the V gene TRBV29-1; 10 bases are a match to TRBD2. Germline lookup yields CDR1 SQVTM and CDR2 ANQGSEA. After removal of 4 bases from V and 8 bases from J, the junction contained 10 bases not matched to a gene. This CDR3 comprises 15 residues. CDR3 DNA: TGCAGCGTTGTCGCTAGCGGGGGCCCAAGAGGGGAGCTGTTTTTT. Its translation is CSVVASGGPRGELFF.

The gene calls are TRBV4-1 and TRBJ2-5, with 8 nucleotides matching TRBD2. The CDR3 is 13 amino acids. The J segment lost 5 bases and the V segment lost 4 bases, leaving 3 bases of the junction unmatched. The germline gives CDR1 MGHRA, CDR2 YSYEKL. CDR3 sequence (DNA): TGCGCCAGCAGCCGACTAGCGATGGAGACCCAGTACTTC. Translating gives CASSRLAMETQYF.

The J gene is TRBJ1-2, the V gene TRBV5-1; 9 bases line up with TRBD1. Germline assignment: CDR1 SGHRS and CDR2 YFSETQ. The CDR3 runs to 16 residues. V shed 0 bases and J 4 bases; nucleotides not matched to a gene: 7. CDR3 region: CASSLGGTGRFYGYTF. Written as DNA, the CDR3 is TGCGCCAGCAGCTTGGGAGGGACAGGGAGATTCTATGGCTACACCTTC.

The rearrangement links TRBV11-2 to TRBJ1-6, with D hard to call. CDR1 and CDR2 (germline): SGHAT, FQNNGV. V was shortened by 1 base and J by 6 bases, with 13 bases between the two germline ends. This CDR3 spans 16 amino acids. CDR3 in DNA: TGTGCCAGCAGCTTAGGACCTGACCGGGGTAATTCACCCCTCCACTTT. The encoded protein is CASSLGPDRGNSPLHF. Drawing the rest from reference TRBV11-2 and TRBJ1-6, the complete variable domain is EAGVAQSPRYKIIEKRQSVAFWCNPISGHATLYWYQQILGQGPKLLIQFQNNGVVDDSQLPKDRFSAERLKGVDSTLKIQPAKLEDSAVYLCASSLGPDRGNSPLHFGNGTRLTVT.

V gene TRBV5-1 combines with J gene TRBJ1-5, with D maybe TRBD1 (6 bases). Trimming took off 0 bases at V and 3 bases at J, with 7 bases between the two ends. The CDR3 contains 14 residues. The V gene's germline CDR1 is SGHRS and CDR2 YFSETQ. The CDR3 is CASSLDRDNQPQHF. CDR3 bases: TGCGCCAGCAGCTTGGACAGGGACAATCAGCCCCAGCATTTT.

This clone was observed a single time. The chain employs TRBV28 and TRBJ2-3; D remains ambiguous. The CDR3 loop spans 14 amino acids. Germline V gene sequence: CDR1 MDHEN, CDR2 SYDVKM. V was trimmed by 6 bases and J by 0 bases, leaving 10 bases between them. CDR3 coding DNA: TGTGCCAGCAGAACACAGTATAGCACAGATACGCAGTATTTT. Translating it yields CASRTQYSTDTQYF.

The V call is TRBV29-1, the J call TRBJ1-1, with D perhaps TRBD1 (5 bases). From germline, CDR1 is SQVTM and CDR2 ANQGSEA. The V gene lost 4 bases and the J gene lost 4 bases, with 10 bases spanning the gap. The CDR3 has 12 amino acids. The CDR3 spells CSVGGGFTEAFF. The CDR3 DNA reads TGCAGCGTTGGGGGGGGTTTCACTGAAGCTTTCTTT.

The genes are TRBV6-1 and TRBJ1-1; D remains ambiguous. Trimming took 2 bases from V and 2 from J, leaving 18 bases between them. The V gene's germline CDR1 is MNHNS and CDR2 SASEGT. The CDR3 spans 17 residues. This chain's CDR3 is CASSERSRRPLNTEAFF. Written as DNA, the CDR3 is TGTGCCAGCAGTGAACGGTCGCGGCGACCCCTCAACACTGAAGCTTTCTTT.

This chain connects TRBV5-4 to TRBJ2-1, with D maybe TRBD2 (5 bases). The CDR3 totals 15 residues. V was cut by 0 bases and J by 0 bases, with 7 bases left in between. Germline V gives CDR1 SGHNT, CDR2 YYREEE (reference sequence). The CDR3 region has the DNA TGTGCCAGCAGCTTGGTAGGGAGCTCCTACAATGAGCAGTTCTTC. Amino acid sequence: CASSLVGSSYNEQFF.

The V call is TRBV5-1, the J call TRBJ1-1; D is unclear. The germline V gene has CDR1 SGHRS and CDR2 YFSETQ. The V end lost 0 bases, the J end lost 6 bases, and 15 bases lay between the germline ends. The CDR3 is 15 amino acids. The CDR3 spells CASSLASGLIAEAFF. For the CDR3, the DNA is TGCGCCAGCAGCTTGGCTAGTGGACTAATTGCTGAAGCTTTCTTT.

This chain uses TRBV10-3 with TRBJ2-2; 11 bases agree with TRBD1. This CDR3 has 15 residues. Germline CDR1 is ENHRY and CDR2 is SYGVKD. J gave up 9 bases and V 3 bases, and 6 bases lay outside the gene matches. In DNA, the CDR3 is TGTGCCATCAGTGATGTTGGACAGGGGGCCCGGGAGCTGTTTTTT. It encodes CAISDVGQGARELFF.

A few counts support this clone. The rearrangement uses TRBV7-9 and TRBJ1-3; D remains unclear. Germline V gene lookup returns CDR1 SEHNR and CDR2 FQNEAQ (reference sequence). V was cut by 2 bases and J by 4 bases, with 12 bases left in between. CDR3 length equals 15 residues. In DNA form, the CDR3 reads TGTGCCAGCAGCTTAACAGAGTCAGGAGGAAACACCATATATTTT. It encodes CASSLTESGGNTIYF. Full variable domain (missing parts from reference TRBV7-9 and TRBJ1-3): DTGVSQNPRHKITKRGQNVTFRCDPISEHNRLYWYRQTLGQGPEFLTYFQNEAQLEKSRLLSDRFSAERPKGSFSTLEIQRTEQGDSAMYLCASSLTESGGNTIYFGEGSWLTVV.

This chain uses TRBV6-1 with TRBJ1-2, with D unresolved. The CDR3 length is 14 residues. V lost 1 base and J 4 bases, leaving 10 bases between the germline ends. Germline V gene lookup returns CDR1 MNHNS and CDR2 SASEGT. The CDR3 loop is CASSEEPGPYGYTF. The CDR3 DNA is TGTGCCAGCAGTGAAGAACCGGGTCCCTATGGCTACACCTTC.

In this sample, this clone turned up once. This chain connects TRBV5-1 to TRBJ2-3, with TRBD2 matching 11 bases. With 0 bases clipped from V and 1 base from J, the junction kept 10 bases outside the gene matches. The CDR3 has 19 amino acids. Per the germline V gene, CDR1 is SGHRS and CDR2 is YFSETQ. The CDR3 region is CASSLVAVPGLAGTDTQYF. The CDR3, as DNA: TGCGCCAGCAGCTTGGTTGCGGTCCCGGGACTAGCGGGCACAGATACGCAGTATTTT.

This rearrangement joins TRBV5-8 to TRBJ1-5, with 9 bases lining up with TRBD1. The germline gives CDR1 SGHTS, CDR2 YDEGEE. The CDR3 loop spans 16 amino acids. Unmatched junction bases numbered 13, after V lost 4 bases and J lost 8 bases. CDR3 protein: CASSPGTGSVIEPQHF. CDR3 nucleotides: TGTGCCAGCAGCCCAGGGACAGGGTCCGTTATTGAGCCCCAGCATTTT.

The chain recombines TRBV9 with TRBJ2-7; 11 nucleotides align to TRBD2. Per the germline V gene, CDR1 is SGDLS and CDR2 is YYNGEE. This CDR3 region has 15 residues. J lost 6 bases, V lost 2 bases, and 7 bases had no gene match. Here the CDR3 DNA reads TGTGCCAGCAGCGTCGATAGCGGGGGGGTTAGCGAGCAGTACTTC. Protein product: CASSVDSGGVSEQYF.

The rearrangement links TRBV5-1 to TRBJ2-3, with 11 bases lining up with TRBD2. The CDR3 spans 16 residues. The germline V gene has CDR1 SGHRS and CDR2 YFSETQ. With 3 bases clipped from V and 5 bases from J, the junction kept 8 bases outside the gene matches. The CDR3 DNA is TGCGCCAGCAGCTCGGGGACTAGCGGAAACGGAGATACGCAGTATTTT. Residues: CASSSGTSGNGDTQYF.